The 25 T cell receptor beta chains below were found in one sample sequenced in a study of blood T cell repertoires in COVID-19. TCRdb's table, derived via immunoSEQ multiplex PCR, lists solely in-frame clones and lacks some. The sample holds roughly 350,000 clones, more than 75% seen once. Sequenced sample: peripheral blood. The receptors were gathered from a woman aged 18 to 35 who had recovered from COVID-19.

The chain has TRBV13 and TRBJ2-6; 7 bases match TRBD1. Trimming removed 6 bases from V and 2 bases from J; junction bases left unmatched: 10. The germline CDR1 and CDR2 sequences are PRHDT and FYEKMQ (reference sequence). The CDR3 runs to 17 residues. In DNA, the CDR3 is TGTGCCAGCAGGGTCAGCAGGGGGTCCGCTGGGGCCAACGTCCTGACTTTC. Protein sequence: CASRVSRGSAGANVLTF.

The chain employs TRBV27 and TRBJ1-5; D is possibly TRBD1 (6 bases). Trimming stripped 5 bases from V and 0 bases from J, with 17 bases between. Germline V lookup: CDR1 MNHEY, CDR2 SMNVEV (reference sequence). The CDR3 has 17 residues. CDR3 sequence reads: CASSPLLGQPSNQPQHF. CDR3 nucleotide sequence: TGTGCCAGCAGTCCGCTCCTGGGACAACCTAGCAATCAGCCCCAGCATTTT.

This rearrangement joins TRBV11-3 to TRBJ1-3, with 9 nucleotides matching TRBD1. Germline loops: CDR1 SGHNT, CDR2 YENEEA. J was trimmed by 11 bases and V by 3 bases; bases with no gene match: 5. This CDR3 contains 13 residues. The CDR3 here is CASSFRDRDAIYF. DNA for the CDR3: TGTGCCAGCAGCTTTCGGGACAGGGATGCCATATATTTT. Based on the CDR3 plus reference TRBV11-3 and TRBJ1-3, the full variable domain is EAGVVQSPRYKIIEKKQPVAFWCNPISGHNTLYWYLQNLGQGPELLIRYENEEAVDDSQLPKDRFSAERLKGVDSTLKIQPAELGDSAVYLCASSFRDRDAIYFGEGSWLTVV.

V gene TRBV20-1 combines with J gene TRBJ2-3, with D uncertain. Germline CDR1 and CDR2: DFQATT and SNEGSKA (reference sequence). The CDR3 has 11 residues. Deletions cut 4 bases from V and 3 bases from J, with 5 bases between. The CDR3 protein is CSATRTDTQYF. For the CDR3, the DNA is TGCAGTGCTACGAGGACAGATACGCAGTATTTT.

This clone was seen only once. In DNA form, the CDR3 reads TGTGCCAGCAGCCAAGCTAGCGGGAGGACAGATACGCAGTATTTT. It is translated as CASSQASGRTDTQYF. The chain carries TRBV3-1 (or the pseudogene TRBV3-2) and TRBJ2-3; 11 bases align to TRBD2. J gave up 3 bases and V 1 base, and 0 bases lay outside the gene matches. The CDR3 has 15 amino acids. The germline V gene has CDR1 LGHDT and CDR2 YNNKEL (reference sequence).

On this clone itself: Distinct nucleotide sequences in the sample also encode this CDR3. The chain links TRBV7-2 to TRBJ1-2, with 8 bases that match TRBD1. Germline values: CDR1 SGHTA, CDR2 FQGNSA. The CDR3 length is 12 residues. Trimming at V came to 4 bases and at J to 8 bases, leaving 3 bases not matched to a gene. In DNA, the CDR3 is TGTGCCAGCAGCTCCGGACAGGGCGGCTACACCTTC. Translation gives CASSSGQGGYTF.

The rearrangement links TRBV27 to TRBJ1-6; 10 bases fit TRBD1. Germline V lookup: CDR1 MNHEY, CDR2 SMNVEV (reference sequence). The junction had 8 bases not matched to a gene; V was cut back by 6 bases and J by 9 bases. The CDR3 is 15 residues long. The CDR3 coding sequence is TGTGCCAGCAGGGAAAATCGGGACAGGGGTTCACCCCTCCACTTT. The encoded protein is CASRENRDRGSPLHF.

This chain links TRBV24-1 with TRBJ1-2; no clear D. The CDR3 spans 14 residues. Trimming removed 5 bases at V and 0 bases at J, with 9 bases between. Per germline, CDR1 KGHDR and CDR2 SFDVKD. CDR3 loop: CATSGAQTNYGYTF. The CDR3 DNA reads as TGTGCCACCAGTGGGGCCCAGACTAACTATGGCTACACCTTC.

In this sample, this clone turned up once. The chain couples TRBV18 to TRBJ2-1, with 10 nucleotides matching TRBD2. Germline CDR1 KGHSH, CDR2 LQKENI. The CDR3 has 15 amino acids. The ends lost 3 bases at V and 8 bases at J; junction bases unmatched: 7. The CDR3 loop is CASSPGLAAGDEQFF. The CDR3 bases are TGTGCCAGCTCACCTGGACTAGCGGCCGGTGATGAGCAGTTCTTC. Full variable domain (missing parts from reference TRBV18 and TRBJ2-1): NAGVMQNPRHLVRRRGQEARLRCSPMKGHSHVYWYRQLPEEGLKFMVYLQKENIIDESGMPKERFSAEFPKEGPSILRIQQVVRGDSAAYFCASSPGLAAGDEQFFGPGTRLTVL.

The chain joins TRBV6-5 to TRBJ1-3; D unresolved. The CDR3 runs to 13 residues. The V gene's germline CDR1 is MNHEY and CDR2 SVGAGI. V gave up 7 bases and J gave up 4 bases, with 11 bases separating them. The CDR3 loop reads CASTSGSGNTIYF. DNA of the CDR3: TGTGCCAGCACCTCAGGTTCCGGAAACACCATATATTTT.

V is TRBV3-1 (or the pseudogene TRBV3-2) and J is TRBJ2-1; 12 bases match TRBD2. The CDR3 has 19 amino acids. Germline V gene lookup returns CDR1 LGHDT and CDR2 YNNKEL (reference sequence). V was pared by 6 bases and J by 3 bases, with 15 bases of the junction left unmatched. This chain's CDR3 is CASSRYSLASGRDYNEQFF. CDR3 nucleotide sequence: TGTGCCAGCAGTCGATATTCTCTGGCTAGCGGGAGGGACTACAATGAGCAGTTCTTC.

This clone was observed a single time. V and J are TRBV27 and TRBJ2-7, with TRBD2 matching 7 bases. V lost 1 base, J lost 6 bases, and 9 bases stayed unmatched. This CDR3 contains 15 residues. Germline V gene sequence: CDR1 MNHEY, CDR2 SMNVEV (reference sequence). CDR3 nucleotide sequence: TGTGCCAGCAGTTTATTGGGGAGGGTCACTGGCGAGCAGTACGTC. Protein product: CASSLLGRVTGEQYV.

This clone was detected once. The V call is TRBV18, the J call TRBJ1-1; 7 nucleotides line up with TRBD1. With V trimmed by 5 bases and J by 7 bases, 10 bases remained unmatched. The CDR3 spans 14 residues. The germline V gene has CDR1 KGHSH and CDR2 LQKENI. In DNA, the CDR3 is TGTGCCAGCTCATCAAGACAGGGCGGATATGAAGCTTTCTTT. This encodes CASSSRQGGYEAFF.

The CDR3 reads CASSLQGLRNGYTF. CDR3 coding DNA: TGTGCCAGTAGTCTCCAGGGACTACGAAACGGCTACACCTTC. The V and J genes are TRBV19 and TRBJ1-2; maybe TRBD1 (5 bases). In germline, CDR1 is LNHDA, CDR2 SQIVND (reference sequence). The ends were cut back, 5 bases at V and 8 bases at J, with 18 bases in the middle. CDR3 length: 14 residues.

This sequence joins TRBV5-5 and TRBJ1-1; 7 nucleotides match TRBD1. Germline V lookup: CDR1 SGHKS, CDR2 YYEKEE (reference sequence). CDR3 size: 11 residues. V shed 2 bases and J 11 bases; nucleotides not matched to a gene: 3. CDR3 region: CASSFDRVAFF. The CDR3 DNA follows: TGTGCCAGCAGCTTCGACAGGGTCGCTTTCTTT.

CDR3 residues: CASSEGQGVQPQHF. CDR3 DNA: TGTGCCAGCAGCGAAGGACAGGGTGTACAGCCCCAGCATTTT. The rearrangement links TRBV4-2 to TRBJ1-5; TRBD1 matches 8 bases. Per the germline V gene, CDR1 is LGHNA and CDR2 is YNFKEQ. With 5 bases clipped from V and 7 bases from J, the junction kept 7 bases outside the gene matches. The CDR3 runs to 14 residues.

V gene TRBV18 combines with J gene TRBJ1-3, with D perhaps TRBD1 (6 bases). Germline assignment: CDR1 KGHSH and CDR2 LQKENI. This CDR3 has 14 amino acids. Trimming shortened V by 2 bases and J by 11 bases, and 16 bases separated the two germline ends. The CDR3 loop is CASSPRGSETSIYF. CDR3 nucleotide sequence: TGTGCCAGCTCACCAAGGGGGTCCGAAACGTCCATATATTTT.

The V call is TRBV2, the J call TRBJ2-1, with a weak D call TRBD2 (5 bases). Looked up from germline, CDR1 is SNHLY and CDR2 is FYNNEI. The CDR3 extends over 14 amino acids. With 11 bases removed from V and 0 bases from J, the gap between germline ends came to 14 bases. The CDR3 region has the DNA TGTGCCGCCTCGGGCGGGTTCTCCTACAATGAGCAGTTCTTC. This encodes CAASGGFSYNEQFF.

This chain links TRBV4-2 with TRBJ2-1; 8 bases agree with TRBD2. CDR1 is LGHNA and CDR2 is YNFKEQ in the germline V gene. The V gene end was trimmed by 4 bases and the J gene end by 8 bases; junction bases not matched to a gene: 4. The CDR3 sequence is 13 residues long. The CDR3 region is CASSPLTSDEQFF. CDR3 coding DNA: TGTGCCAGCAGCCCTCTGACTAGCGATGAGCAGTTCTTC.

The chain couples TRBV2 to TRBJ1-2, with D possibly being TRBD1 (6 bases). V was pared by 3 bases and J by 3 bases, with 11 bases between. The CDR3 has 14 residues. Germline CDR1 is SNHLY and CDR2 is FYNNEI. The CDR3 region has the DNA TGTGCCAGCAGTGAGATGAGGACAGACTATGGCTACACCTTC. It is translated as CASSEMRTDYGYTF.

This sequence joins TRBV29-1 and TRBJ2-1, with D perhaps TRBD2 (5 bases). Germline CDR1 is SQVTM and CDR2 is ANQGSEA. Trimming removed 4 bases at V and 2 bases at J, with 15 bases between. CDR3 length: 15 residues. This CDR3 reads CSVVPPSGTYNEQFF. The DNA of the CDR3 is TGCAGCGTTGTGCCGCCCAGCGGAACCTACAATGAGCAGTTCTTC.

The CDR3 coding sequence is TGTGCCAGCAGCCCCCTGGGGCGGGAGGGCCGGTTTGGGAATGAGCAGTTCTTC. Its protein product is CASSPLGREGRFGNEQFF. This chain joins TRBV11-2 and TRBJ2-1, with TRBD2 matching 9 bases. The CDR3 has 18 amino acids. The J segment lost 7 bases and the V segment lost 5 bases, leaving 18 bases of the junction unmatched. Germline assignment: CDR1 SGHAT and CDR2 FQNNGV.

The V gene is TRBV10-1, the J gene TRBJ2-5, with a weak D call TRBD1 (5 bases). With 2 bases removed from V and 1 base from J, the gap between germline ends came to 8 bases. The CDR3 has 14 residues. Germline V lookup: CDR1 WNHNN, CDR2 SYGVQD (reference sequence). In nucleotides, the CDR3 is TGCGCCAGCAGTGAGCCCAGGGTCCAAGAGACCCAGTACTTC. Protein: CASSEPRVQETQYF.

The V gene is TRBV21-1, the J gene TRBJ2-1; the table's D call TRBD2 went unverified against the DNA. TRBV21-1 is marked as a pseudogene. The CDR3 is made up of 15 amino acids. For the CDR3, the DNA is TGTGCCAGCACCCTTCCCGCGGGAGGGTGTAATGAGCAGTTCTTC. Encoded protein: CASTLPAGGCNEQFF.

The chain uses TRBV19 and TRBJ2-1; tentatively, D is TRBD1 (6 bases). Trimming took off 5 bases at V and 7 bases at J, with 6 bases between the two ends. CDR1 LNHDA and CDR2 SQIVND come from the germline V gene (reference sequence). The CDR3 sequence is 11 residues long. CDR3 nucleotides: TGTGCCAGTAGTGACAGGAATGAGCAGTTCTTC. This codes for CASSDRNEQFF.